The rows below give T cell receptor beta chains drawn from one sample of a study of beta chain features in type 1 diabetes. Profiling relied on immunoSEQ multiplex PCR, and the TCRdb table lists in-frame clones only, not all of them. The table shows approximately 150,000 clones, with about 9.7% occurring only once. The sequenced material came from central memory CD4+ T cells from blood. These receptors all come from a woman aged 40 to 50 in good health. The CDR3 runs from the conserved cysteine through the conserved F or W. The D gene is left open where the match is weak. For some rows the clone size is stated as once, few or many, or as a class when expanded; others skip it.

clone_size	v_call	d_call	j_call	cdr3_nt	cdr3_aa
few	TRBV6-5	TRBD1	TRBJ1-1	TGTGCCAGCAGTACCTCGGGACAGGGGAACACTGAAGCTTTCTTT	CASSTSGQGNTEAFF
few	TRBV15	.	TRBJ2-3	TGTGCCACCAGCAGAGGCTATGCGGGGGCCACAGATACGCAGTATTTT	CATSRGYAGATDTQYF
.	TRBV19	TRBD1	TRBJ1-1	TGTGCCAGTGGGGGAGGGACAGGGGTTCAGAGGACTGAAGCTTTCTTT	CASGGGTGVQRTEAFF
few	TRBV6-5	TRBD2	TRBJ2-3	TGTGCCAGCAGCCCGCCGGGGGGATATTTAGATACGCAGTATTTT	CASSPPGGYLDTQYF
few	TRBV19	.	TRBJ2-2	TGTGCCAGTAGTGCCCCTAAGGAGGTTGCCGGGGAGCTGTTTTTT	CASSAPKEVAGELFF
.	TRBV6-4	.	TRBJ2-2	TGTGCCAGCAGTGACTCGAAACAGCAGACCGGGGAGCTGTTTTTT	CASSDSKQQTGELFF
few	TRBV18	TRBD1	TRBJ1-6	TGTGCCAGCTCAACTGGACAGGGGGCTAATTCACCCCTCCACTTT	CASSTGQGANSPLHF
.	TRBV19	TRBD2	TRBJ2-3	TGTGCCAGTAGTATAGGACTTGGAGCGGGAATCCGGGATACGCAGTATTTT	CASSIGLGAGIRDTQYF
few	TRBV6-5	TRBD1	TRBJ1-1	TGTGCCAGCAGTTACAGGACAGGGGGTTCAGGGATGGAAGCTTTCTTT	CASSYRTGGSGMEAFF
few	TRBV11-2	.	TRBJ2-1	TGTGCCAGCAGCTCCCAGTGGCGGGGACTTAACGACAATGAGCAGTTCTTC	CASSSQWRGLNDNEQFF
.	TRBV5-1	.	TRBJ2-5	TGCGCCAGCAGACTCCAAGAGACCCAGTACTTC	CASRLQETQYF
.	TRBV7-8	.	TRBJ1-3	TGTGCCAGCAGCTTAGCGGTACCACAGAGCTCTGGAAACACCATATATTTT	CASSLAVPQSSGNTIYF
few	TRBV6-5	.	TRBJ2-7	TGTGCCAGCCGCCGGGGAGGTGAGCAGTACTTC	CASRRGGEQYF
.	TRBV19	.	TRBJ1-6	TGTGCCAGTAGTATGGTGGGGGGAGCATCACCCCTCCACTTT	CASSMVGGASPLHF
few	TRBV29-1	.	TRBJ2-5	TGCAGCGTTGAAGTGGTAGTCTCGGAGACCCAGTACTTC	CSVEVVVSETQYF
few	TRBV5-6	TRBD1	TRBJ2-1	TGTGCCAGCAGCTTGATAGGACAGGTTAAAAATGAGCAGTTCTTC	CASSLIGQVKNEQFF
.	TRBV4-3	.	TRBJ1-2	TGCGCCAGCAGCCACGACGGGGGGGCAAGAAACTATGGCTACACCTTC	CASSHDGGARNYGYTF
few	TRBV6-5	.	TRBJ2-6	TGTGCCAGCAAACGGCCAGGGGCTGGGGCCAACGTCCTGACTTTC	CASKRPGAGANVLTF
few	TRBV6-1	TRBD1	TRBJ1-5	TGTGCCAGCCTCGGACAGGGCGGGCGCAATCAGCCCCAGCATTTT	CASLGQGGRNQPQHF
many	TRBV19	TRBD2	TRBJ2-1	TGTGCCACTACCAGACTAGCGGGGGGGATCAATGAGCAGTTCTTC	CATTRLAGGINEQFF
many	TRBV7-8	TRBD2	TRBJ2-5	TGTGCCAGCAGCCGGAGCAACGGGGGGGAGACCCAGTACTTC	CASSRSNGGETQYF
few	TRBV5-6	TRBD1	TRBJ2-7	TGTGCCAGCAGCTTGCTCTTACGGGACAGGGGACCGTACTTC	CASSLLLRDRGPYF
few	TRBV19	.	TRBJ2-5	TGTGCCAGTAGTAGGGCAGGCCAAGAGACCCAGTACTTC	CASSRAGQETQYF
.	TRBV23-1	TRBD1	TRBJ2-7	TGCGCCAGCAGCCCCGGGACAGGGGGCAACGAGCAGTACTTC	CASSPGTGGNEQYF
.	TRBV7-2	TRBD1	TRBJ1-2	TGTGCCAGCAGTTTTCGACAGGGGGGAGGCTACACCTTC	CASSFRQGGGYTF
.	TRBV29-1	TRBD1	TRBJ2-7	TGCAGCGCAGCCAGGGGGCTCGAGCAGTACTTC	CSAARGLEQYF
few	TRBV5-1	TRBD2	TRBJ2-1	TGCGCCAGCAGCTTGGGAGCGGGGGGGACAAACTACAATGAGCAGTTCTTC	CASSLGAGGTNYNEQFF
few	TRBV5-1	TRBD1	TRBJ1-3	TGCGCCAGCAGCGCGCGGACAGGGTCTGGAAACACCATATATTTT	CASSARTGSGNTIYF
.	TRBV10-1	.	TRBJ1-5	TGCGCCAGCAGTGCGAGTCGAGGTCAGCCCCAGCATTTT	CASSASRGQPQHF
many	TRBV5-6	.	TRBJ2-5	TGTGCCAGCTCCCGGACTAACGGGGAGACCCAGTACTTC	CASSRTNGETQYF
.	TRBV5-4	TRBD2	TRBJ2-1	TGTGCCAGCAGCGAACTAGCGGGGGGGCGCAATGAGCAGTTCTTC	CASSELAGGRNEQFF
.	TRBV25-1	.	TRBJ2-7	TGTGCCAGCAGTGGGCTGGGCAGGACCTACGAGCAGTACTTC	CASSGLGRTYEQYF
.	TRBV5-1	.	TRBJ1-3	TGCGCCAGCTCAGGGTCTGGAAACACCATATATTTT	CASSGSGNTIYF
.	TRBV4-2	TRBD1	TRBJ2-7	TGTGCCAGCAGCCAAGTCAGGCAGGGGGAATACGAGCAGTACTTC	CASSQVRQGEYEQYF
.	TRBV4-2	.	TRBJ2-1	TGTGCCAGCAGCCCGTCAGGGCGGGGTTCCTACAATGAGCAGTTCTTC	CASSPSGRGSYNEQFF
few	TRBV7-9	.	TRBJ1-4	TGTGCCAGCAGCTGGCCTAGCACAACTAATGAAAAACTGTTTTTT	CASSWPSTTNEKLFF
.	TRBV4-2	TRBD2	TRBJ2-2	TGTGCCAGCAGCCAAGAGCGGGGGGGCGTCGGCACCGGGGAGCTGTTTTTT	CASSQERGGVGTGELFF
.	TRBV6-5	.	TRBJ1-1	TGTGCCAGCAGAGTAAACCGGGGGACTGAAGCTTTCTTT	CASRVNRGTEAFF
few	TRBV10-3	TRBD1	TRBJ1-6	TGTGCCATCAGTTGGGACAGTAATTCACCCCTCCACTTT	CAISWDSNSPLHF
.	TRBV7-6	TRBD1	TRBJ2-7	TGTGCCAGCAGCTCCAGACAGGGACCCTCCTACGAGCAGTACTTC	CASSSRQGPSYEQYF
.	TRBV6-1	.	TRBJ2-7	TGTGCCAGCAGTGAATTCGTCGGGTCTTACGAGCAGTACTTC	CASSEFVGSYEQYF